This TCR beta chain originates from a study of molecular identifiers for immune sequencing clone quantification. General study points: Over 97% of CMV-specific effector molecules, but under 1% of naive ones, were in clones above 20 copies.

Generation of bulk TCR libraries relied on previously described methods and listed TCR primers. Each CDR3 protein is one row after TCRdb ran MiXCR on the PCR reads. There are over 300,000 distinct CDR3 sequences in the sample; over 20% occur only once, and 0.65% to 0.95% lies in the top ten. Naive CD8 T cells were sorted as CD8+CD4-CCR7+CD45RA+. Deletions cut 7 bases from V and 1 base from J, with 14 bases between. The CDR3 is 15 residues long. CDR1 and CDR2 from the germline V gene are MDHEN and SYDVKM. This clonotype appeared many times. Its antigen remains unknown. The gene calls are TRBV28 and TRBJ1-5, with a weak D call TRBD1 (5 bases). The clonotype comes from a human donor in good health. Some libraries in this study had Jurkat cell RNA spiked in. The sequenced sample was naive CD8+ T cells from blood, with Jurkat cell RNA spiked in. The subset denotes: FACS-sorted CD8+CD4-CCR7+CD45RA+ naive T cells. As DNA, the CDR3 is TGTGCCAGCACCCCCTGGAAGGGGAGCAATCAGCCCCAGCATTTT. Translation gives CASTPWKGSNQPQHF.